This is a list of T cell receptor beta chains from one sample in a study of blood T cell repertoires in COVID-19. The repertoire was sequenced with immunoSEQ multiplex PCR; TCRdb's copy has only in-frame clones and lacks some. This sample has hundreds of thousands of clones, with 65% to 85% found just once. The sample was peripheral blood. The receptor set was obtained from a man between 35 and 55 years old with acute or convalescent COVID-19. CDR3s include the opening cysteine and the closing phenylalanine or tryptophan. The D gene is left open where the match is weak.

j_gene: TRBJ2-7; v_gene: TRBV29-1; d_gene: TRBD2; CDR3aa: CSVGASGTYEQYF; CDR3nt: TGCAGCGTTGGGGCTAGCGGGACTTACGAGCAGTACTTC
j_gene: TRBJ1-3; v_gene: TRBV19; d_gene: NA; CDR3aa: CASSPQGGSGNTIYF; CDR3nt: TGTGCCAGTAGTCCGCAGGGTGGCTCTGGAAACACCATATATTTT
j_gene: TRBJ2-1; v_gene: TRBV5-1; d_gene: TRBD2; CDR3aa: CASSLVPAGGHNEQFF; CDR3nt: TGCGCCAGCAGCTTGGTCCCAGCGGGAGGACACAATGAGCAGTTCTTC
j_gene: TRBJ2-3; v_gene: TRBV4-2; d_gene: TRBD2; CDR3aa: CASSQDRGLAATTDTQYF; CDR3nt: TGTGCCAGCAGCCAAGATCGAGGACTAGCGGCTACCACAGATACGCAGTATTTT
j_gene: TRBJ1-5; v_gene: TRBV6-5; d_gene: TRBD1; CDR3aa: CASSYSQGASQPQHF; CDR3nt: TGTGCCAGCAGTTACTCGCAGGGGGCTAGTCAGCCCCAGCATTTT
j_gene: TRBJ1-2; v_gene: TRBV3-1/TRBV3-2; d_gene: TRBD1; CDR3aa: CASTFKTGGLYGYTF; CDR3nt: TGTGCCAGCACCTTTAAGACAGGGGGCTTGTATGGCTACACCTTC
j_gene: TRBJ2-7; v_gene: TRBV20-1; d_gene: TRBD2; CDR3aa: CSASQRTSGTYEQYF; CDR3nt: TGCAGTGCTAGTCAACGGACTAGCGGCACCTACGAGCAGTACTTC
j_gene: TRBJ1-1; v_gene: TRBV5-6; d_gene: TRBD1; CDR3aa: CASSLLQGAEAFF; CDR3nt: TGTGCCAGCAGCTTACTACAGGGGGCTGAAGCTTTCTTT
j_gene: TRBJ1-5; v_gene: TRBV15; d_gene: NA; CDR3aa: CATSRDYGKAQPQHF; CDR3nt: TGTGCCACCAGCAGGGACTACGGCAAGGCTCAGCCCCAGCATTTT
j_gene: TRBJ2-1; v_gene: TRBV27; d_gene: NA; CDR3aa: CASSLGLTRSSYNEQFF; CDR3nt: TGTGCCAGCAGTCTAGGACTAACCAGGAGCTCCTACAATGAGCAGTTCTTC
j_gene: TRBJ1-2; v_gene: TRBV5-4; d_gene: NA; CDR3aa: CASSLGTVANYGYTF; CDR3nt: TGTGCCAGCAGCTTGGGGACAGTCGCTAACTATGGCTACACCTTC
j_gene: TRBJ2-5; v_gene: TRBV5-6; d_gene: NA; CDR3aa: CASSSTRSQETQYF; CDR3nt: TGTGCCAGCAGCTCTACGAGGTCCCAAGAGACCCAGTACTTC
j_gene: TRBJ2-5; v_gene: TRBV11-2; d_gene: TRBD1; CDR3aa: CASSGGPGGAGGWETQYF; CDR3nt: TGTGCCAGCAGCGGCGGGCCAGGGGGCGCCGGGGGTTGGGAGACCCAGTACTTC
j_gene: TRBJ1-1; v_gene: TRBV5-4; d_gene: TRBD1; CDR3aa: CASSSSGGTEAFF; CDR3nt: TGTGCCAGCAGCTCCTCAGGGGGGACTGAAGCTTTCTTT